The 17 T cell receptor beta chains below were found in one sample sequenced in a study of shared clonotypes between healthy human individuals. Libraries were prepared by immunoSEQ multiplex PCR; TCRdb keeps only in-frame clonotypes and omits some of them. The repertoire consists of some 530,000 clones, with almost 80% occurring once and the leading ten covering around 12%. Material for sequencing was PBMCs. Every receptor here comes from a woman in her thirties or forties in good health. Some clones in this sample may be carry-over from other donors' samples.

DNA for the CDR3: TGTGCCAGCAGCTTGGATAGGTTCTATGAGCAGTTCTTC. Translation gives CASSLDRFYEQFF. V and J are TRBV7-2 and TRBJ2-1; D unresolved. V was shortened by 3 bases and J by 8 bases, with 11 bases between the two germline ends. CDR1 is SGHTA and CDR2 is FQGNSA in the germline V gene. The CDR3 contains 13 residues.

The gene calls are TRBV18 and TRBJ1-4; D gene unclear. V shed 2 bases and J shed 5 bases, with 9 bases lying between them. Looked up from germline, CDR1 is KGHSH and CDR2 is LQKENI. The CDR3 length is 14 residues. CDR3 sequence: CASSPSTANEKLFF. As DNA, the CDR3 is TGTGCCAGCTCACCATCTACAGCGAATGAAAAACTGTTTTTT.

Worth noting for this clone: This likely reflects a read error, since a far larger clone is one base away. The chain uses TRBV5-1 and TRBJ2-7; D is uncertain. The CDR3 covers 18 residues. Deletions cut 0 bases from V and 1 base from J, with 20 bases between. Per germline, CDR1 SGHRS and CDR2 YFSETQ. DNA for the CDR3: TGCGCCAGCAGCTTGGCGTCATGGCAGGATGCCAAGTCCTACGAGCAGTACTTC. Residues: CASSLASWQDAKSYEQYF.

The genes are TRBV4-1 and TRBJ2-7, with a tentative D call TRBD1 (5 bases). Deletions cut 1 base from V and 3 bases from J, with 10 bases between. The CDR3 covers 14 residues. Looked up from germline, CDR1 is MGHRA and CDR2 is YSYEKL. The CDR3 loop is CASSQAPGHYEQYF. CDR3 DNA sequence: TGCGCCAGCAGCCAAGCCCCAGGGCACTACGAGCAGTACTTC.

The chain joins TRBV9 to TRBJ2-2; D is undetermined. The CDR3 spans 14 residues. V was trimmed by 4 bases and J by 6 bases, leaving 13 bases between them. Germline V gene data show CDR1 as SGDLS and CDR2 as YYNGEE. CDR3: CASSPISSPGELFF. The CDR3 bases are TGTGCCAGCAGCCCGATAAGCAGTCCCGGGGAGCTGTTTTTT.

This clone showed up just a few times. This specimen includes other DNA sequences encoding the same CDR3. The gene calls are TRBV2 and TRBJ1-1; the D is unclear. CDR1 SNHLY and CDR2 FYNNEI come from the germline V gene. The ends were cut back, 1 base at V and 0 bases at J, with 3 bases in the middle. There are 13 residues in the CDR3. CDR3 sequence reads: CASSEEVNTEAFF. The CDR3 DNA follows: TGTGCCAGCAGTGAAGAGGTGAACACTGAAGCTTTCTTT.

J is TRBJ2-3 and V is TRBV5-1; TRBD1 matches 8 bases. This CDR3 has 17 amino acids. The ends lost 0 bases at V and 0 bases at J; junction bases unmatched: 6. Germline V gene sequence: CDR1 SGHRS, CDR2 YFSETQ. The CDR3 region is CASSLALWTGSTDTQYF. Here the CDR3 DNA reads TGCGCCAGCAGCTTGGCCCTGTGGACAGGGAGCACAGATACGCAGTATTTT.

The chain recombines TRBV5-3 with TRBJ2-3; no definite D call. TRBV5-3 is filed as an ORF, its function uncertain. V gave up 0 bases and J gave up 3 bases, with 5 bases separating them. The CDR3 is made up of 13 amino acids. This CDR3 reads CARSLVGTDTQYF. CDR3 DNA sequence: TGTGCCAGAAGCTTGGTAGGGACAGATACGCAGTATTTT.

The gene calls are TRBV28 and TRBJ2-2, with 8 bases aligning to TRBD2. The CDR3 loop spans 12 amino acids. The V gene end was trimmed by 5 bases and the J gene end by 7 bases; junction bases not matched to a gene: 0. Looked up from germline, CDR1 is MDHEN and CDR2 is SYDVKM. In nucleotides, the CDR3 is TGTGCCAGCAGTCTAGCGGGCGGGGAGCTGTTTTTT. This translates into CASSLAGGELFF.

This clone was counted only a few times. The chain carries TRBV4-2 and TRBJ2-3; 7 bases are a match to TRBD2. Germline V gives CDR1 LGHNA, CDR2 YNFKEQ. The V gene end was trimmed by 4 bases and the J gene end by 0 bases; junction bases not matched to a gene: 10. The CDR3 has 17 residues. The CDR3 coding sequence is TGTGCCAGCAGCCTAGGTATTGGCGGGGGTAGCACAGATACGCAGTATTTT. Its protein product is CASSLGIGGGSTDTQYF.

The chain couples TRBV11-2 to TRBJ2-7, with a tentative D call TRBD1 (5 bases). Looked up from germline, CDR1 is SGHAT and CDR2 is FQNNGV. The V and J ends lost 5 bases and 7 bases respectively, with 24 bases between them. The CDR3 is 16 amino acids. CDR3: CASSPRLGLTFGEQYF. CDR3 DNA sequence: TGTGCCAGCAGCCCTAGGTTGGGGCTAACCTTTGGTGAGCAGTACTTC.

This clone has just one count. This chain uses TRBV25-1 with TRBJ2-1; weak D call: TRBD2 (7 bases). The CDR3 has 16 residues. Germline values: CDR1 MGHDK, CDR2 SYGVNS. V was cut by 1 base and J by 0 bases, with 10 bases left in between. The CDR3 sequence: CASSEWGGASYNEQFF. DNA of the CDR3: TGTGCCAGCAGTGAATGGGGGGGGGCCTCCTACAATGAGCAGTTCTTC.

The rearrangement uses TRBV5-1 and TRBJ2-7; D is perhaps TRBD1 or TRBD2 (5 bases each). The CDR3 is made up of 14 amino acids. The germline V gene encodes CDR1 SGHRS and CDR2 YFSETQ. V dropped 4 bases and J dropped 2 bases, with 13 bases sitting between them. The CDR3 protein is CASSLGTSPYEQYF. CDR3 bases: TGCGCCAGCAGCCTCGGGACGTCTCCCTACGAGCAGTACTTC.

The V gene is TRBV10-3, the J gene TRBJ2-2; the match to TRBD2 covers 12 bases. Germline V gene sequence: CDR1 ENHRY, CDR2 SYGVKD. V dropped 9 bases and J dropped 5; count of bases not matched to a gene: 4. This CDR3 spans 14 amino acids. The CDR3 DNA reads as TGTGCCATTGCGGGGACTAGCGGGACCGGGGAGCTGTTTTTT. Translation gives CAIAGTSGTGELFF.

This chain links TRBV5-1 with TRBJ2-1; 8 positions match TRBD2. Germline V gene sequence: CDR1 SGHRS, CDR2 YFSETQ. The junction had 11 bases not matched to a gene; V was cut back by 7 bases and J by 5 bases. The CDR3 has 15 amino acids. The chain's CDR3 is CASRGTGGPDNEQFF. The CDR3 nucleotides read TGCGCCAGCCGAGGGACGGGAGGGCCGGACAATGAGCAGTTCTTC.

As regards this clone: This sample includes further DNA sequences coding for the same CDR3. The V gene is TRBV6-5, the J gene TRBJ2-7, with TRBD1 identical over 8 bases. J gave up 1 base and V 5 bases, and 4 bases lay outside the gene matches. Germline CDR1 and CDR2: MNHEY and SVGAGI. The CDR3 spans 14 residues. CDR3 protein: CASSRQGTSYEQYF. In DNA, the CDR3 is TGTGCCAGCAGTCGACAGGGGACTTCCTACGAGCAGTACTTC.

The rearrangement links TRBV28 to TRBJ1-4; no clear D. This CDR3 has 14 residues. The germline CDR1 and CDR2 sequences are MDHEN and SYDVKM. The CDR3 loop is CAAGGVATNEKLFF. CDR3 DNA sequence: TGTGCGGCGGGCGGAGTTGCAACTAATGAAAAACTGTTTTTT.